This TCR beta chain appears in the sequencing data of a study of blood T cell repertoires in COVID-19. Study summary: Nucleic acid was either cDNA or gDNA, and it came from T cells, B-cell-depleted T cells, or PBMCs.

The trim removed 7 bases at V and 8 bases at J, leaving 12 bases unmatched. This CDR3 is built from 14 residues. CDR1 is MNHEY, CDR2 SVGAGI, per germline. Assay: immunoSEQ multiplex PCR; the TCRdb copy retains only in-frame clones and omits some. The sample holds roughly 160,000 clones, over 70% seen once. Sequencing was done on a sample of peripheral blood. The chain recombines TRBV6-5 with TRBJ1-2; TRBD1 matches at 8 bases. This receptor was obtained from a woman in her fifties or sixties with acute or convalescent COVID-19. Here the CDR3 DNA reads TGTGCCAGCAACTCCGGGAGCAGGGGGCAAGGCTACACCTTC. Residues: CASNSGSRGQGYTF.